These 2 T cell receptor beta chains were sequenced from one sample in a study of cytomegalovirus exposure and HLA in healthy donors (dated by TCRdb to about 2017). Library method: the immunoSEQ multiplex PCR assay. For the multiplex PCR, a mixture combining 60 forward primers for TCR Vbeta segments and 13 reverse primers for TCR Jbeta segments was used. In TCRdb, the immuneACCESS table is reduced to in-frame sequences with V and J assigned. These tables do not hold every clone; where another copy was compared, an unresolved V gene accounts for under half, and the others remain unexplained. The record for this sample contains 130,000 to 150,000 clones. About 0.96% of the sample rests with the top ten. The sequencing sample was made of PBMCs. The receptors shown here come from a male donor in good health and CMV-seronegative.

The CDR3, as DNA: TGTGCCAGTAGGACTTCAGGGTCTGGGGCCAACGTCCTGACTTTC. Translated, it gives CASRTSGSGANVLTF. The rearrangement joins TRBV19 to TRBJ2-6; possibly TRBD1 for D (5 bases). Per germline, CDR1 LNHDA and CDR2 SQIVND (reference sequence). The CDR3 totals 15 residues. The V gene lost 6 bases and the J gene lost 1 base, with 10 bases spanning the gap.

J is TRBJ1-4 and V is TRBV4-3, with TRBD1 matching 7 bases. V lost 1 base to trimming and J lost 4 bases; unmatched junction nucleotides: 0. Per germline, CDR1 LGHNA and CDR2 YSLEER. This CDR3 spans 14 amino acids. CDR3 protein: CASSQGQGNEKLFF. CDR3 bases: TGCGCCAGCAGCCAAGGACAGGGTAATGAAAAACTGTTTTTT.